This T cell receptor beta chain was sequenced for a study of cytomegalovirus exposure and HLA in healthy donors. The PCR made use of 60 Vbeta and 13 Jbeta primers. Measured with immunoSEQ multiplex PCR; TCRdb has only the in-frame clones, and not every one. The sample includes 150,000 to 200,000 clones, around four fifths of them seen just once. The CDR3 extends over 17 amino acids. The V gene lost 0 bases and the J gene lost 2 bases, with 15 bases spanning the gap. Germline lookup yields CDR1 SGDLS and CDR2 YYNGEE. General observations from the study: As immune exposure information, only CMV serostatus was available. HLA restriction was apparent for most CMV-associated TCR beta chains in a later analysis.

In the case of this clone: Its antigen is undetermined.

The TCR was taken from a girl aged 10-17 years in good health and CMV-seropositive. Sequencing was done on a sample of PBMCs. The chain employs TRBV9 and TRBJ1-3; D may be TRBD1 (5 bases). The CDR3, as DNA: TGTGCCAGCAGCGTAGCTTCGGGTTGGGGGGCTGGAAACACCATATATTTT. Translating it yields CASSVASGWGAGNTIYF.